This entry is about one T cell receptor beta chain. The sample originates from a study of cytomegalovirus exposure and HLA in healthy donors. Across the whole study: There were about 85 million unique TCRs (from HLA-typed donors) in an early data release.

13 Jbeta primers and 60 Vbeta primers were used for the PCR. The repertoire was sequenced with immunoSEQ multiplex PCR; TCRdb's copy has only in-frame clones and lacks some. The sample includes 100,000 to 150,000 clones, nearly 80% seen only once; the top ten take around 5.8%. The CDR3 runs 15 residues. With 6 bases removed from V and 4 bases from J, the gap between germline ends came to 15 bases. Germline V lookup: CDR1 SGHAT, CDR2 FQNNGV. This chain joins TRBV11-2 and TRBJ2-2; TRBD2 might be the D (6 bases). This clonotype was obtained from a woman in her thirties or forties in good health and CMV-seronegative. The sample comprised PBMCs. CDR3 amino acids: CASRSLGGCTGELFF. DNA for the CDR3: TGTGCCAGCAGGTCATTGGGGGGTTGCACCGGGGAGCTGTTTTTT.